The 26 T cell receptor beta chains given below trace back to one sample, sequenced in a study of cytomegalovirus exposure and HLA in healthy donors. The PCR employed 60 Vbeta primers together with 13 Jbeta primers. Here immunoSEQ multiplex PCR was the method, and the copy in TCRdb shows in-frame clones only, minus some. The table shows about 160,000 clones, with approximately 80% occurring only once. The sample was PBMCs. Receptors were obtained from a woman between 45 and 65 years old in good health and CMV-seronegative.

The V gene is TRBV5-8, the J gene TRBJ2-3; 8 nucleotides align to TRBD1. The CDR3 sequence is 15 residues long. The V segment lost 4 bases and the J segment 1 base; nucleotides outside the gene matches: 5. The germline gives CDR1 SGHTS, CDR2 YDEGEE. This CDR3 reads CASSKLGQGTDTQYF. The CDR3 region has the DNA TGTGCCAGCAGCAAACTGGGACAGGGCACAGATACGCAGTATTTT. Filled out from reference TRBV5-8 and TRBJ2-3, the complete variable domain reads EAGVTQSPTHLIKTRGQQATLRCSPISGHTSVYWYQQALGLGLQFLLWYDEGEERNRGNFPPRFSGRQFPNYSSELNVNALELEDSALYLCASSKLGQGTDTQYFGPGTRLTVL.

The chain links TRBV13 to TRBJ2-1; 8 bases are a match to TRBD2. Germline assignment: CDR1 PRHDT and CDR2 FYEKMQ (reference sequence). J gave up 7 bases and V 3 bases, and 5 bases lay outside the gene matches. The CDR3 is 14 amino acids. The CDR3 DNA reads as TGTGCCAGCAGCTTTACGGGAGGGCGGAATGAGCAGTTCTTC. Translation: CASSFTGGRNEQFF.

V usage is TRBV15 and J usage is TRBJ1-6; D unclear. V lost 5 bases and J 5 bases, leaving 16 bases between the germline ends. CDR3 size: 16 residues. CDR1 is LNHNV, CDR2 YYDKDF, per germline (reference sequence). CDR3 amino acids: CATSDPKAFDNSPLHF. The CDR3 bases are TGTGCCACCAGCGATCCCAAAGCTTTTGATAATTCACCCCTCCACTTT.

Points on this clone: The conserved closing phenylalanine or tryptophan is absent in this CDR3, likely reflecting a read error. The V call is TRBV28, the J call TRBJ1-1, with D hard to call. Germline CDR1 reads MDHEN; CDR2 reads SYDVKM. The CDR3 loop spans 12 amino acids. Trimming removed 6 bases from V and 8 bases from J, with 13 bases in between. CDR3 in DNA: TGTGCCAGCAGCCCAAGCGCACCGGAAGCTTTCCTT. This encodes CASSPSAPEAFL.

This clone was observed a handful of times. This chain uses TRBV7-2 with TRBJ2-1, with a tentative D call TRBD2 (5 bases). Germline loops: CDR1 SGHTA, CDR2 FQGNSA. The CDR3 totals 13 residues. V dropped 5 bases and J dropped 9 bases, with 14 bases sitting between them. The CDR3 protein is CASSLPGGREQFF. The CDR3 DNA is TGTGCCAGCAGCCTCCCCGGCGGGCGTGAGCAGTTCTTC.

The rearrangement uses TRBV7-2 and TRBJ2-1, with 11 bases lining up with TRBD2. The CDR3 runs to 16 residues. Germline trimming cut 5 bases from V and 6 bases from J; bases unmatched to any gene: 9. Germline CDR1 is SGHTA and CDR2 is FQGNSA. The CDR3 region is CASSRTGTSGFNEQFF. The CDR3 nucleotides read TGTGCCAGCAGCCGGACCGGGACTAGCGGATTCAATGAGCAGTTCTTC.

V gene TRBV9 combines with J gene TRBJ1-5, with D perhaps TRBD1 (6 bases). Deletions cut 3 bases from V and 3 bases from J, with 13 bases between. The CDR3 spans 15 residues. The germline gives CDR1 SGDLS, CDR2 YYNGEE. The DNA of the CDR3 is TGTGCCAGCAGCGCCTCAGGACAGCCCAATCAGCCCCAGCATTTT. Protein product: CASSASGQPNQPQHF.

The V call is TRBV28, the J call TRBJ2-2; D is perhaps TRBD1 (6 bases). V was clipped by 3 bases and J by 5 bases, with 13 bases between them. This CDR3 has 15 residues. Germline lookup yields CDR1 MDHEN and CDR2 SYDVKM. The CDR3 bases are TGTGCCAGCAGTTTGGGGGCTTTGGGTACCGGGGAGCTGTTTTTT. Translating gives CASSLGALGTGELFF.

Here the CDR3 reads CASSWGRLSNQPQHF. The CDR3 DNA is TGTGCCAGCAGTTGGGGCAGATTAAGCAATCAGCCCCAGCATTTT. The V gene is TRBV28, the J gene TRBJ1-5; possible D gene TRBD1, 5 bases. Germline CDR1 is MDHEN and CDR2 is SYDVKM. The CDR3 loop spans 15 amino acids. The V end was cut by 4 bases, the J end by 1 base, with 11 bases between.

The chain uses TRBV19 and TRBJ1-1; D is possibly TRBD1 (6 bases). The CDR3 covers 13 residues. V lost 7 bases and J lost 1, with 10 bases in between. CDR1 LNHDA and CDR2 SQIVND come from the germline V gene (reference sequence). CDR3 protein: CASTPGQNTEAFF. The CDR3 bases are TGTGCCAGTACTCCGGGACAGAACACTGAAGCTTTCTTT.

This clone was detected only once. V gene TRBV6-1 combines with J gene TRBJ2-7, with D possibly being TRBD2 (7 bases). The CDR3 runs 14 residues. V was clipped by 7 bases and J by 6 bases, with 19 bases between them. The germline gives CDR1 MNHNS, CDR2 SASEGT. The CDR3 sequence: CASKQGGEWIEQYF. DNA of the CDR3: TGTGCCAGCAAGCAAGGGGGGGAGTGGATCGAGCAGTACTTC.

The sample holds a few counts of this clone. CDR3 DNA: TGCGCCAGCAGTGAGTTACCGAGCGGGGCGAGGGACGAGCAGTACTTC. Protein product: CASSELPSGARDEQYF. This sequence joins TRBV10-1 and TRBJ2-7; 7 bases map to TRBD2. This CDR3 is built from 16 residues. Germline V gene data show CDR1 as WNHNN and CDR2 as SYGVQD (reference sequence). Germline trimming cut 1 base from V and 5 bases from J; bases unmatched to any gene: 11.

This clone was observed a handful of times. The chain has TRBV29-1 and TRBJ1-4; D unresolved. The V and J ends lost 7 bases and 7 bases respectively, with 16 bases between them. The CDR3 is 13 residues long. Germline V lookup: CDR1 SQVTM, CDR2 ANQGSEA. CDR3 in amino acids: CSAESGKGEKLFF. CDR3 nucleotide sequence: TGCAGCGCCGAATCGGGGAAGGGTGAAAAACTGTTTTTT. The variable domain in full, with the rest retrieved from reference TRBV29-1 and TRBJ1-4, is SAVISQKPSRDICQRGTSLTIQCQVDSQVTMMFWYRQQPGQSLTLIATANQGSEATYESGFVIDKFPISRPNLTFSTLTVSNMSPEDSSIYLCSAESGKGEKLFFGSGTQLSVL.

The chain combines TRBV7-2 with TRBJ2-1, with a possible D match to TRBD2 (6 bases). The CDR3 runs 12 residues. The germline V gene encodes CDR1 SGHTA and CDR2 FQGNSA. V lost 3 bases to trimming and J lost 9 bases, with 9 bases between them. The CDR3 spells CASSFSGGEQFF. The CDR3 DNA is TGTGCCAGCAGCTTTAGCGGCGGTGAGCAGTTCTTC.

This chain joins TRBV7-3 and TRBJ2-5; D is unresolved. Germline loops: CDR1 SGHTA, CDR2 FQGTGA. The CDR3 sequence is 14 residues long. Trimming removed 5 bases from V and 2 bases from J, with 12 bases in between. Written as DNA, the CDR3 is TGTGCCAGCAGCCAAGGATCGGGTCAAGAGACCCAGTACTTC. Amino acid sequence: CASSQGSGQETQYF.

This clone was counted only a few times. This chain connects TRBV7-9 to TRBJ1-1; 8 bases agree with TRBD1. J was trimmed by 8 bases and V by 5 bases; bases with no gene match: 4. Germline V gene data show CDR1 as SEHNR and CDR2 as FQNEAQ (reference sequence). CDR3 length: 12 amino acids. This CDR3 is CASSPWTGEAFF. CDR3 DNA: TGTGCCAGCAGCCCCTGGACAGGGGAAGCTTTCTTT.

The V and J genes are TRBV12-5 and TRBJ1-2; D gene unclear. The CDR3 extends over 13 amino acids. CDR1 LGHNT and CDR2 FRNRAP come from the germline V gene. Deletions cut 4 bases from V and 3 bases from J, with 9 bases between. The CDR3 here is CASGSTPYYGYTF. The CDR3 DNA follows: TGTGCTAGTGGTTCTACCCCATACTATGGCTACACCTTC.

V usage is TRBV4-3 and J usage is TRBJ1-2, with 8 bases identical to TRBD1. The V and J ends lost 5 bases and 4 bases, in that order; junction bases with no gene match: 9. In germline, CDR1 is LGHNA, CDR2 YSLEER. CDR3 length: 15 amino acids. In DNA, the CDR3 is TGCGCCAGCAGCAATGAACCCGGACAGGGCTATGGCTACACCTTC. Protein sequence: CASSNEPGQGYGYTF.

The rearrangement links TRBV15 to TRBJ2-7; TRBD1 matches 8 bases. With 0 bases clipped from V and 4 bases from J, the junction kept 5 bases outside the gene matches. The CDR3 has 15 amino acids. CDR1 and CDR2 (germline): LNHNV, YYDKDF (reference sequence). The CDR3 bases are TGTGCCACCAGCAGAGAGGCAGGGGGCGGGTACGAGCAGTACTTC. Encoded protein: CATSREAGGGYEQYF.

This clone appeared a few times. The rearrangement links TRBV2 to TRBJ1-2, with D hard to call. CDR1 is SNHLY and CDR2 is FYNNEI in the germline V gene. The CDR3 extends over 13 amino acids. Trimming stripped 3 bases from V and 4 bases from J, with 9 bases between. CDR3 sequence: CASSDVVSYGYTF. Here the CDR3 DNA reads TGTGCCAGCAGTGATGTCGTCAGCTATGGCTACACCTTC.

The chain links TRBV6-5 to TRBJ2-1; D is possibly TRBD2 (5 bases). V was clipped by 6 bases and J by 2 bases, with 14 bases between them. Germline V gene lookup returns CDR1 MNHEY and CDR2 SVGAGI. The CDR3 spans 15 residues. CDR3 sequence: CASSKDSLPYNEQFF. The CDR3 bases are TGTGCCAGCAGCAAGGACTCGCTTCCCTACAATGAGCAGTTCTTC.

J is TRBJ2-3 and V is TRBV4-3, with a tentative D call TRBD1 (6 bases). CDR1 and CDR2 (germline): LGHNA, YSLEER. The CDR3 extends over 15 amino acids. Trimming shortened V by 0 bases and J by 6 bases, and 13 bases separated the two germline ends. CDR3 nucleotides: TGCGCCAGCAGCCAAGATGTACAGGGATTTGATACGCAGTATTTT. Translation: CASSQDVQGFDTQYF.

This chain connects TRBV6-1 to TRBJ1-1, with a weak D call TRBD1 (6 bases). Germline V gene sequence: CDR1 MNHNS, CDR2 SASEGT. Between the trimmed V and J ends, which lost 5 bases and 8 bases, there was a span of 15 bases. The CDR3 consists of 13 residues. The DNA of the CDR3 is TGTGCCAGCAGTACGACACAGGGTGTGGAAGCTTTCTTT. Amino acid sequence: CASSTTQGVEAFF.

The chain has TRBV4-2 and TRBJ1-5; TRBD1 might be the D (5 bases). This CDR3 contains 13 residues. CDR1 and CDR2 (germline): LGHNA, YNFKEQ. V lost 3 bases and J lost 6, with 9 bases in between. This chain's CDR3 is CASSQGPGQPQHF. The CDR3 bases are TGTGCCAGCAGCCAGGGGCCAGGTCAGCCCCAGCATTTT.

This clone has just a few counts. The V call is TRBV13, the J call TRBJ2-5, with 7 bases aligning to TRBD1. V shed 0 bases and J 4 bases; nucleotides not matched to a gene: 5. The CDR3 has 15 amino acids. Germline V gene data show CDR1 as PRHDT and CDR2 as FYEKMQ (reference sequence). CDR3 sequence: CASSLGGAGGETQYF. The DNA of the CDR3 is TGTGCCAGCAGCTTAGGTGGGGCAGGGGGAGAGACCCAGTACTTC.

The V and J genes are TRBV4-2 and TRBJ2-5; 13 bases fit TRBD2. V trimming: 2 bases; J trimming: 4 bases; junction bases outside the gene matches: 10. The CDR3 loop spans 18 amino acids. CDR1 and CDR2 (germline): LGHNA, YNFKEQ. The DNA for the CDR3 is TGTGCCAGCAGCCAACTAGGACTAGCGGGAGCGGGAGGAGAGACCCAGTACTTC. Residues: CASSQLGLAGAGGETQYF.